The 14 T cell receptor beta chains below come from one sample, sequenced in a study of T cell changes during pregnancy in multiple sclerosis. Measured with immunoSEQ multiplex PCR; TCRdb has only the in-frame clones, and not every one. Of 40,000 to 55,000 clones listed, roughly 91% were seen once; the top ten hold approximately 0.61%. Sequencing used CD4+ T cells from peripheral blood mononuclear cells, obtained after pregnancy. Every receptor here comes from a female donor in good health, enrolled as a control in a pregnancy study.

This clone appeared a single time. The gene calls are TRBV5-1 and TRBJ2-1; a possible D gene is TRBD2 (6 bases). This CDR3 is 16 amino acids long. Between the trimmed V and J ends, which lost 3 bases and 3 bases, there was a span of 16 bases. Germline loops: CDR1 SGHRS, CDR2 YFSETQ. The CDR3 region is CASSSSGTGGYNEQFF. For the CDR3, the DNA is TGCGCCAGCAGCTCTTCCGGGACTGGGGGCTACAATGAGCAGTTCTTC.

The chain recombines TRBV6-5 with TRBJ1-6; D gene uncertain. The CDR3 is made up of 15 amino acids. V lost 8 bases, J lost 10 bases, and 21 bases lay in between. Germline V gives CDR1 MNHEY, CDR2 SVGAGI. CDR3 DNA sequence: TGTGCCAGCTTCCATGTGCAGGTTTTCCACTCACCCCTCCACTTT. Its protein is CASFHVQVFHSPLHF.

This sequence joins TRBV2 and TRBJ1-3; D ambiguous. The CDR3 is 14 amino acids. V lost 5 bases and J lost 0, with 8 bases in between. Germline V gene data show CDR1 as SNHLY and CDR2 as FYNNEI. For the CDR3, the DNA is TGTGCCAGCAGTATAATAATCTCTGGAAACACCATATATTTT. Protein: CASSIIISGNTIYF.

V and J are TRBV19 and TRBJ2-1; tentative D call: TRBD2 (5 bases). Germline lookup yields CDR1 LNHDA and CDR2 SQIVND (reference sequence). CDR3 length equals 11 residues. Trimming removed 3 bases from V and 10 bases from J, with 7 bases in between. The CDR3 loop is CASSMWEEQFF. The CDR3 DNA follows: TGTGCCAGTAGTATGTGGGAGGAGCAGTTCTTC.

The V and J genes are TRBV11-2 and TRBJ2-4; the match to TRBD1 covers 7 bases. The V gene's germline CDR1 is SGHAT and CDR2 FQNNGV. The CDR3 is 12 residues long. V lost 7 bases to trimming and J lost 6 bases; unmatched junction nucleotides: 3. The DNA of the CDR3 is TGTGCCAGCACCCGACAGGGAAACATTCAGTACTTC. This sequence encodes CASTRQGNIQYF. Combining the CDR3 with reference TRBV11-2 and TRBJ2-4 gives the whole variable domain EAGVAQSPRYKIIEKRQSVAFWCNPISGHATLYWYQQILGQGPKLLIQFQNNGVVDDSQLPKDRFSAERLKGVDSTLKIQPAKLEDSAVYLCASTRQGNIQYFGAGTRLSVL.

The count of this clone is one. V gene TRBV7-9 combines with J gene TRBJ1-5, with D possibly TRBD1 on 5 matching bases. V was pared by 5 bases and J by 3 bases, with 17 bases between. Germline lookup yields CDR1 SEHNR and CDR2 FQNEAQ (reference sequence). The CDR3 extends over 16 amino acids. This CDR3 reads CASSTLHVGPNQPQHF. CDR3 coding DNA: TGTGCCAGCAGCACCCTTCATGTGGGGCCCAATCAGCCCCAGCATTTT.

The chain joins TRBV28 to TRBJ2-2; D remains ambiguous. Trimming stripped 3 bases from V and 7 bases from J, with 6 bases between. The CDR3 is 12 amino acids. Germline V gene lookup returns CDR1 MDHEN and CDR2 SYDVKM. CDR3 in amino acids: CASSFPGGELFF. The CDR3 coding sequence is TGTGCCAGCAGTTTTCCGGGCGGGGAGCTGTTTTTT.

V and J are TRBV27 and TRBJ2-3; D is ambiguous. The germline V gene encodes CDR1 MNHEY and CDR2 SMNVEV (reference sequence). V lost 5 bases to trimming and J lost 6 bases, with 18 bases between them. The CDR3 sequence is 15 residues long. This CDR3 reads CASSPTPEPTDTQYF. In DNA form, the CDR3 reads TGTGCCAGCAGTCCTACCCCGGAGCCAACGGATACGCAGTATTTT.

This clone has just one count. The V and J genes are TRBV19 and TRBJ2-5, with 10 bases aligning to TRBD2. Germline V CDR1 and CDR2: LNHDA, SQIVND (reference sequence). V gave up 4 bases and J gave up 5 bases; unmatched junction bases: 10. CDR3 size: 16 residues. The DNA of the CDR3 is TGTGCCAGTAGTACTAATCCTAGCGGGGGATTGGAGACCCAGTACTTC. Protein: CASSTNPSGGLETQYF.

The CDR3 bases are TGTGCCAGCAGCCCGGTTGGCAGCGGGGCCTACAATGAGCAGTTCTTC. It yields the protein CASSPVGSGAYNEQFF. This chain uses TRBV11-3 with TRBJ2-1; 7 bases map to TRBD2. This CDR3 has 16 amino acids. With V trimmed by 5 bases and J by 2 bases, 9 bases remained unmatched. Germline assignment: CDR1 SGHNT and CDR2 YENEEA.

CDR3 sequence (DNA): TGTGCCAGCAGCCAAGATGGGGGTAGCGGGGAGAGCACAGATACGCAGTATTTT. Translating it yields CASSQDGGSGESTDTQYF. The chain combines TRBV4-2 with TRBJ2-3; 8 bases fit TRBD2. Germline lookup yields CDR1 LGHNA and CDR2 YNFKEQ. The CDR3 spans 18 residues. With V trimmed by 0 bases and J by 0 bases, 8 bases remained unmatched.

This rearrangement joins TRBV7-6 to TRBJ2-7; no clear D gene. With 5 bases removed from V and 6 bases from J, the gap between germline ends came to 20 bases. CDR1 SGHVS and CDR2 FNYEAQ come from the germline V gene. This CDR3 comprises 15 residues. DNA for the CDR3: TGTGCCAGCAGCAAAAGCGCGGTGCTCTTCGGCGAGCAGTACTTC. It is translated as CASSKSAVLFGEQYF.

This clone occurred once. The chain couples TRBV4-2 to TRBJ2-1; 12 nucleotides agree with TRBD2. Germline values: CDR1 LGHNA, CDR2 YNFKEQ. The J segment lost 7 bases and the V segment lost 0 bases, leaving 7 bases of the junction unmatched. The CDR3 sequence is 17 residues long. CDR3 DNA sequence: TGTGCCAGCAGCCAAGATCTCAGAACTAGCGGGGGGAATGAGCAGTTCTTC. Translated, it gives CASSQDLRTSGGNEQFF.

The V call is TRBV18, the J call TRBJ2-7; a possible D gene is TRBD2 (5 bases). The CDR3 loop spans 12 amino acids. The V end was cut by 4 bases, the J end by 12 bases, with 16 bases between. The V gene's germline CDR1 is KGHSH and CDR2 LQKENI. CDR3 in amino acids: CASSRSGDTPYF. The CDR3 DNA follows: TGTGCCAGCTCACGGAGCGGCGATACTCCGTACTTC.